The next 4 T cell receptor beta chains were all read from a single sample in a study of cytomegalovirus exposure and HLA in healthy donors. PCR amplification relied on 60 Vbeta primers (plus 13 Jbeta primers). Data came from immunoSEQ multiplex PCR; TCRdb stores just in-frame clones and leaves some out. The sample carries 140,000 or so clones, 82% recorded once. Sequencing was done on a sample of PBMCs. The source of these receptors is a woman aged 60-70 years in good health and CMV-seropositive.

The rearrangement joins TRBV30 to TRBJ2-5; a weak D match, TRBD2 (6 bases). Germline V CDR1 and CDR2: GTSNPN, SVGIG (reference sequence). Trimming left V 4 bases short and J 5 bases short, with 11 bases between. The CDR3 consists of 12 residues. CDR3 residues: CAWNLAWETQYF. CDR3 DNA sequence: TGTGCCTGGAATCTAGCGTGGGAGACCCAGTACTTC.

This chain joins TRBV19 and TRBJ1-5, with D maybe TRBD1 (6 bases). V was pared by 5 bases and J by 6 bases, with 14 bases between. The V gene's germline CDR1 is LNHDA and CDR2 SQIVND (reference sequence). The CDR3 extends over 14 amino acids. The CDR3 DNA sequence: TGTGCCAGTAGTGGGGGGCGCGGGGGTCAGCCCCAGCATTTT. This codes for CASSGGRGGQPQHF.

This clone was seen only once. This chain links TRBV6-6 with TRBJ2-1; 8 nucleotides align to TRBD1. There are 12 residues in the CDR3. The germline V gene has CDR1 MNHNY and CDR2 SVGAGI (reference sequence). With V trimmed by 6 bases and J by 13 bases, 8 bases remained unmatched. This chain's CDR3 is CASSLPDRGQFF. Here the CDR3 DNA reads TGTGCCAGCAGCCTACCCGACAGGGGTCAGTTCTTC.

The chain carries TRBV19 and TRBJ1-1; D not resolved. The germline V and J ends were trimmed by 5 bases and 3 bases, with 13 bases remaining between them. The germline V gene has CDR1 LNHDA and CDR2 SQIVND (reference sequence). This CDR3 has 14 amino acids. The CDR3 sequence: CASSQTTFHTEAFF. CDR3 coding DNA: TGTGCCAGTAGTCAGACAACTTTCCACACTGAAGCTTTCTTT.